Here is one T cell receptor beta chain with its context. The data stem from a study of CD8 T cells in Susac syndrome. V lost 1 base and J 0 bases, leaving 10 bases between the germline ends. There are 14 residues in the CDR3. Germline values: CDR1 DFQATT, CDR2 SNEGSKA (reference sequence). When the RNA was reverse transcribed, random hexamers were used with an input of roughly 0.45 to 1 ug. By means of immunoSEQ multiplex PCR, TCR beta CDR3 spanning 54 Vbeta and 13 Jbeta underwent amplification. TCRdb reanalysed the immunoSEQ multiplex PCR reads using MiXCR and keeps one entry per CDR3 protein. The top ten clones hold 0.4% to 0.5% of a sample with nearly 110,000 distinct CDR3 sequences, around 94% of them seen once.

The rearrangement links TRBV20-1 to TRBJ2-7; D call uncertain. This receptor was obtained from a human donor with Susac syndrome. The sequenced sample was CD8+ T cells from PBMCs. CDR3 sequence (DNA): TGCAGTGCTAGAGTCGTCGGCGGCTCCTACGAGCAGTACTTC. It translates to CSARVVGGSYEQYF.